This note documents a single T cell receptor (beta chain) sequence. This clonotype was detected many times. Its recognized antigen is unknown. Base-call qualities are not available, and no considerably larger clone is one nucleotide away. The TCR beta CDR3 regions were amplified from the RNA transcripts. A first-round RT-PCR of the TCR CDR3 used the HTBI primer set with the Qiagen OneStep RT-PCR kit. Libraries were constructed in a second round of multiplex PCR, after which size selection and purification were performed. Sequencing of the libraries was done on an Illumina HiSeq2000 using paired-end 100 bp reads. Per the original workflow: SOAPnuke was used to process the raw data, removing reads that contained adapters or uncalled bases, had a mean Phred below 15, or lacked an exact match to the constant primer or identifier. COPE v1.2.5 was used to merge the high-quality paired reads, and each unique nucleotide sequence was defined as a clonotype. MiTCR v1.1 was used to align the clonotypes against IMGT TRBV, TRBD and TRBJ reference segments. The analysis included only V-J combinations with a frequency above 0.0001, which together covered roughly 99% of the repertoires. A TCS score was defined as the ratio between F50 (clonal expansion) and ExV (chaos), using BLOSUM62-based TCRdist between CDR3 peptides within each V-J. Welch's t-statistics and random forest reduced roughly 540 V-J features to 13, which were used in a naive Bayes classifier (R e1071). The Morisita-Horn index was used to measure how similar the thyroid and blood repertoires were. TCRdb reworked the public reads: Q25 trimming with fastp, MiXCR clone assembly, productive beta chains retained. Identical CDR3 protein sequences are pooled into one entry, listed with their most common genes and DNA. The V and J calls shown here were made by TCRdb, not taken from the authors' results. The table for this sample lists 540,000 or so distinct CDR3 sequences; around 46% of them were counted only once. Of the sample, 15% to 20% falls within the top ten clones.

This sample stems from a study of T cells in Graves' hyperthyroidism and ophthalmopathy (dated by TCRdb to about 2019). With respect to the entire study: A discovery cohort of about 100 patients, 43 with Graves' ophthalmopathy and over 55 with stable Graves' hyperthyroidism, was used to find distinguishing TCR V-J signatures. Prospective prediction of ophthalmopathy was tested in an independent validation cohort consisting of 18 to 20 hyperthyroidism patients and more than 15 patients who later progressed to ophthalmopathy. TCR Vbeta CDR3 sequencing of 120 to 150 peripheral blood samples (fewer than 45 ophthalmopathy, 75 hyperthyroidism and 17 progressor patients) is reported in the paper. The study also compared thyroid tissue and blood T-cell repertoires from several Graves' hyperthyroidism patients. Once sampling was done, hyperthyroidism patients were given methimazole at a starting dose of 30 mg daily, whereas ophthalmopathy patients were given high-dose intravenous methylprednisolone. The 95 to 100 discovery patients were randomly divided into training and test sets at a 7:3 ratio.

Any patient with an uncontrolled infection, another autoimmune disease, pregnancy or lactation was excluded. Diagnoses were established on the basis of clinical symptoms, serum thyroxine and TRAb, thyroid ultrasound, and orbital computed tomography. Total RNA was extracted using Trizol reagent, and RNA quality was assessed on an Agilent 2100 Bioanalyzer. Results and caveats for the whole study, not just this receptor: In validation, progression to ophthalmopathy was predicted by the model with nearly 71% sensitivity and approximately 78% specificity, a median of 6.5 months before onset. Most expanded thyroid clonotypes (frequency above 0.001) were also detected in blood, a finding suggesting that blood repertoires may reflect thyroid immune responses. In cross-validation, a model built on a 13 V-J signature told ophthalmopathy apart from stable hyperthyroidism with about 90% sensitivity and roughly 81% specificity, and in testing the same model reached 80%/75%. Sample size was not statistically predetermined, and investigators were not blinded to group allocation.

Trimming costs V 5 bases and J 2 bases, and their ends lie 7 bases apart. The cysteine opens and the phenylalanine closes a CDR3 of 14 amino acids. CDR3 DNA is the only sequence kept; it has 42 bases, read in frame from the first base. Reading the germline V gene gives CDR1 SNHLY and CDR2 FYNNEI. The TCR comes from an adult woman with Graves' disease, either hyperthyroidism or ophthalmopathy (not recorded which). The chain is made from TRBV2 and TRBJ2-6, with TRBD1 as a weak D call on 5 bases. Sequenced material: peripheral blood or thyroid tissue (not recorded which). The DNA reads TGTGCCAGCAGTCAGGACACTGGGGCCAACGTCCTGACTTTC. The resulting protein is CASSQDTGANVLTF.